The entry that follows covers one T cell receptor (beta chain) sequence. Its recognized antigen is unknown. No base qualities exist here, and no much larger clone lies one base off it. For sequencing, an Illumina NovaSeq 6000 was employed. TCRalpha and TCRbeta cDNA libraries were constructed by 5'RACE with constant-segment primers, with sample barcodes and unique molecular identifiers being introduced. RNA was extracted from every sample with Trizol reagent. Library amplification was performed in two PCR steps, and a second sample barcode and Illumina TruSeq adapters were introduced in the second step. The libraries were sequenced on an Illumina NovaSeq using 2 x 150 bp paired-end reads. As for the authors' bioinformatics: Demultiplexing of reads and collapsing into UMI-guided consensus sequences were performed with migec v1.2.7. Using mixcr v2.1.11, UMI consensuses were aligned to TRA and TRB V and J templates and then assembled into clonotypes. Expanded or contracted clonotypes were those called significant by both edgeR and NoisET, with noise models trained on biological replicates. For edgeR calls, the cutoffs were a false discovery rate-adjusted p below 0.01 and a log2 fold-change threshold of 1. PCA with hierarchical clustering of max-normalized trajectories of the 1000 most abundant clonotypes was used as exploratory dynamics analysis. The CD4 or CD8 phenotype of responding clones was assigned using the separately sequenced CD4+ and CD8+ repertoires. TCRdb itself trimmed the public reads at Q25 with fastp, ran MiXCR and retained productive beta chains. Here each entry gathers all rows of one CDR3 protein and keeps the most common genes and DNA. The V and J calls reflect TCRdb's pipeline rather than the authors' work. For this sample the table gives some 280,000 distinct CDR3 sequences, of which 15% to 20% were detected only once. Clones ranked in the top ten supply roughly 24% of the sample.

This sample is part of a study of T-cell memory formation after mild COVID-19 (dated by TCRdb to 2020 to 2023). Study-level background: TCR sequence clusters from the two donors were largely donor specific. In a couple of donors, T-cell clones that expanded and contracted after mild COVID-19 were tracked by sequencing TCRalpha and TCRbeta repertoires over time. Two young, previously healthy adult volunteers, one female and one male, were included in the cohort.

Beyond this particular receptor, the publication reports: Clones contracting from day 15 to 85 had balanced CD4/CD8 phenotypes, while a second wave expanding from day 15 to 37 was biased towards CD4+. Contracting CD4+ clones turned up mainly in the CM and EM memory subsets, whereas EMRA was where CD8+ clones were enriched. Some responding clones were detected in pre-infection memory, which suggested that pre-existing cross-reactive memory T cells had joined the SARS-CoV-2 response. Only two mild cases were covered in the study, and larger cohorts including severe cases with pre-infection samples were considered necessary. SARS-CoV-2 specificity was not confirmed for the second-wave clones peaking on day 37.

PBMCs were isolated by Ficoll-Paque density gradient centrifugation. The CDR3 covers 15 residues, taking in both the cysteine and the phenylalanine. Only the CDR3 part of the read is kept: 45 bases, read in frame from the first base. The germline V and J ends show losses of 5 bases and 10 bases respectively, and no gene match explains 12 bases of the junction. Based on the germline V gene (reference sequence), the CDR1 and CDR2 sequences are SGHKS and YYEKEE. Sample: PBMCs or a T cell subset sorted from them (not recorded which). The V and J segments used are TRBV5-5 and TRBJ1-6, with 7 bases aligning to TRBD1. The sequence derives from a man aged 18 to 29 who had mild COVID-19 (a few samples of this study predate the infection). The sample titles of this study are shuffled in the database, so cell type and time point are left out; the donor was told from shared clones. The DNA sequence is TGTGCCAGCAGTATCAGGGGACAGTCGGACTCACCCCTCCACTTT. Translated, this gives CASSIRGQSDSPLHF.